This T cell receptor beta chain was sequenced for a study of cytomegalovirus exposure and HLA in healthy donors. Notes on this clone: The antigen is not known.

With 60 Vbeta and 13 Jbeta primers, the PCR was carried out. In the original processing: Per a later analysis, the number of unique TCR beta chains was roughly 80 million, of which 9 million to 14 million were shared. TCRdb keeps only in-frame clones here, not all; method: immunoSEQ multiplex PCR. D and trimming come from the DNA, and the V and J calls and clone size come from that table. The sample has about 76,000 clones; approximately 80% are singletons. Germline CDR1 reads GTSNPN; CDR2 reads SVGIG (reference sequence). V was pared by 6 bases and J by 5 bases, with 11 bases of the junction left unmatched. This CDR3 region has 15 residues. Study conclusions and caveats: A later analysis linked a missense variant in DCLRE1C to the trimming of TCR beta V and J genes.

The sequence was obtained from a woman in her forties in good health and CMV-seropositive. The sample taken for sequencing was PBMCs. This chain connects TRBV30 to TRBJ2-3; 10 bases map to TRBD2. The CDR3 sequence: CACSPFGTSEDTQYF. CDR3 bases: TGTGCCTGCTCCCCTTTTGGGACTAGCGAAGATACGCAGTATTTT.